What follows are 14 T cell receptor beta chains derived from one specimen sequenced in a study of blood T cell repertoires in COVID-19. Clones were read by immunoSEQ multiplex PCR, and TCRdb kept only the in-frame ones, dropping some. The table records under 250,000 clones, around 80% of them present only once. Sequenced sample: peripheral blood. Every receptor here comes from a human donor in a cohort sampled during active COVID-19.

V and J are TRBV19 and TRBJ1-6, with 8 nucleotides matching TRBD1. The germline gives CDR1 LNHDA, CDR2 SQIVND (reference sequence). J gave up 10 bases and V 7 bases, and 12 bases lay outside the gene matches. The CDR3 covers 15 residues. CDR3 in DNA: TGTGCCAGTACCCCGACGGACAGGGAGCGCTCACCCCTCCACTTT. Translating it yields CASTPTDRERSPLHF.

The genes are TRBV7-9 and TRBJ2-1; 8 bases are a match to TRBD2. Trimming removed 1 base from V and 1 base from J; junction bases left unmatched: 6. The CDR3 consists of 17 residues. CDR1 and CDR2 from the germline V gene are SEHNR and FQNEAQ (reference sequence). CDR3 loop: CASSLGVAGGSYNEQFF. CDR3 coding DNA: TGTGCCAGCAGCTTAGGGGTCGCGGGAGGTTCCTACAATGAGCAGTTCTTC.

This chain connects TRBV6-5 to TRBJ1-6; 11 positions agree with TRBD1. The CDR3 contains 15 residues. The germline V gene encodes CDR1 MNHEY and CDR2 SVGAGI. The trim removed 5 bases at V and 8 bases at J, leaving 5 bases unmatched. The CDR3 DNA is TGTGCCAGCAGTCCGGACAGGGGGCTCGATTCACCCCTCCACTTT. This encodes CASSPDRGLDSPLHF.

The chain couples TRBV6-5 to TRBJ1-4, with 7 bases that match TRBD1. Trimming took 5 bases from V and 7 from J; bases not matched to a gene: 10. This CDR3 contains 15 residues. CDR1 is MNHEY and CDR2 is SVGAGI in the germline V gene. Written as DNA, the CDR3 is TGTGCCAGCAGTCGGGCCCGGACAGGTAGTGAAAAACTGTTTTTT. Protein: CASSRARTGSEKLFF.

This CDR3 reads CASSLARGTGGAGELFF. CDR3 nucleotides: TGTGCCAGCAGCTTGGCCAGAGGGACAGGGGGAGCCGGGGAGCTGTTTTTT. The chain joins TRBV5-4 to TRBJ2-2; TRBD1 matches 11 bases. V was pared by 0 bases and J by 6 bases, with 7 bases of the junction left unmatched. The CDR3 extends over 17 amino acids. CDR1 SGHNT and CDR2 YYREEE come from the germline V gene (reference sequence).

This chain links TRBV16 with TRBJ1-2; 9 positions agree with TRBD1. The CDR3 contains 15 residues. The J segment lost 0 bases and the V segment lost 2 bases, leaving 1 base of the junction unmatched. Germline CDR1 and CDR2: KGHSY and FQNENV. DNA for the CDR3: TGTGCCAGCAGCCAAGGGACAGGGACTAACTATGGCTACACCTTC. Translating gives CASSQGTGTNYGYTF.

The V call is TRBV27, the J call TRBJ1-1; 9 positions agree with TRBD1. The V gene end was trimmed by 5 bases and the J gene end by 1 base; junction bases not matched to a gene: 8. CDR3 length: 16 residues. Germline V gene sequence: CDR1 MNHEY, CDR2 SMNVEV (reference sequence). CDR3 loop: CASSRTGGAGNTEAFF. The CDR3 region has the DNA TGTGCCAGCAGTCGTACAGGGGGCGCAGGGAACACTGAAGCTTTCTTT.

The chain carries TRBV18 and TRBJ2-2, with a possible D match to TRBD2 (5 bases). V was cut by 2 bases and J by 5 bases, with 12 bases left in between. Germline CDR1 is KGHSH and CDR2 is LQKENI. The CDR3 contains 15 residues. The chain's CDR3 is CASSPTTSGTGELFF. The DNA for the CDR3 is TGTGCCAGCTCACCAACGACCTCGGGAACCGGGGAGCTGTTTTTT.

This chain joins TRBV5-1 and TRBJ2-2; TRBD1 matches 7 bases. The junction had 4 bases not matched to a gene; V was cut back by 6 bases and J by 2 bases. CDR1 and CDR2 (germline): SGHRS, YFSETQ. CDR3 size: 14 residues. The CDR3 reads CASKTGDNTGELFF. The CDR3 bases are TGCGCCAGCAAAACAGGGGATAACACCGGGGAGCTGTTTTTT.

The rearrangement links TRBV9 to TRBJ1-4, with a tentative D call TRBD1 (6 bases). The CDR3 is 16 residues long. The V and J ends lost 3 bases and 7 bases respectively, with 19 bases between them. Looked up from germline, CDR1 is SGDLS and CDR2 is YYNGEE. CDR3 sequence (DNA): TGTGCCAGCAGCGCCGGGACACCCGTAGGTACTGAAAAACTGTTTTTT. This translates into CASSAGTPVGTEKLFF.

This chain connects TRBV19 to TRBJ2-1; 10 bases line up with TRBD1. Germline V CDR1 and CDR2: LNHDA, SQIVND (reference sequence). There are 15 residues in the CDR3. The V and J ends lost 4 bases and 6 bases, in that order; junction bases with no gene match: 6. CDR3: CASSTRDRGTNEQFF. CDR3 nucleotides: TGTGCCAGTAGTACCCGGGACAGGGGAACCAATGAGCAGTTCTTC.

V usage is TRBV5-4 and J usage is TRBJ2-5; D may be TRBD2 (6 bases). V lost 3 bases, J lost 4 bases, and 10 bases lay in between. CDR3 length equals 13 residues. Looked up from germline, CDR1 is SGHNT and CDR2 is YYREEE (reference sequence). CDR3 DNA: TGTGCCAGCAGCTCACAGGAGGGAGAGACCCAGTACTTC. This translates into CASSSQEGETQYF. The full variable domain, its missing parts supplied by reference TRBV5-4 and TRBJ2-5, is ETGVTQSPTHLIKTRGQQVTLRCSSQSGHNTVSWYQQALGQGPQFIFQYYREEENGRGNFPPRFSGLQFPNYSSELNVNALELDDSALYLCASSSQEGETQYFGPGTRLLVL.

The chain recombines TRBV5-1 with TRBJ1-2, with 11 bases aligning to TRBD1. The length of the CDR3 is 13 residues. Germline values: CDR1 SGHRS, CDR2 YFSETQ. After removal of 7 bases from V and 8 bases from J, the junction contained 7 bases not matched to a gene. The DNA for the CDR3 is TGCGCCAGCGGCGGACAGGGGGCTAACGGCTACACCTTC. It encodes CASGGQGANGYTF.

This chain links TRBV3-1 (or the pseudogene TRBV3-2) with TRBJ2-7, with D possibly being TRBD2 (6 bases). Trimming removed 1 base from V and 5 bases from J, with 12 bases in between. Germline lookup yields CDR1 LGHDT and CDR2 YNNKEL (reference sequence). CDR3 size: 14 residues. CDR3 DNA: TGTGCCAGCAGCCAAGCCGGCGGGGTCCACGAGCAGTACTTC. It codes for CASSQAGGVHEQYF.